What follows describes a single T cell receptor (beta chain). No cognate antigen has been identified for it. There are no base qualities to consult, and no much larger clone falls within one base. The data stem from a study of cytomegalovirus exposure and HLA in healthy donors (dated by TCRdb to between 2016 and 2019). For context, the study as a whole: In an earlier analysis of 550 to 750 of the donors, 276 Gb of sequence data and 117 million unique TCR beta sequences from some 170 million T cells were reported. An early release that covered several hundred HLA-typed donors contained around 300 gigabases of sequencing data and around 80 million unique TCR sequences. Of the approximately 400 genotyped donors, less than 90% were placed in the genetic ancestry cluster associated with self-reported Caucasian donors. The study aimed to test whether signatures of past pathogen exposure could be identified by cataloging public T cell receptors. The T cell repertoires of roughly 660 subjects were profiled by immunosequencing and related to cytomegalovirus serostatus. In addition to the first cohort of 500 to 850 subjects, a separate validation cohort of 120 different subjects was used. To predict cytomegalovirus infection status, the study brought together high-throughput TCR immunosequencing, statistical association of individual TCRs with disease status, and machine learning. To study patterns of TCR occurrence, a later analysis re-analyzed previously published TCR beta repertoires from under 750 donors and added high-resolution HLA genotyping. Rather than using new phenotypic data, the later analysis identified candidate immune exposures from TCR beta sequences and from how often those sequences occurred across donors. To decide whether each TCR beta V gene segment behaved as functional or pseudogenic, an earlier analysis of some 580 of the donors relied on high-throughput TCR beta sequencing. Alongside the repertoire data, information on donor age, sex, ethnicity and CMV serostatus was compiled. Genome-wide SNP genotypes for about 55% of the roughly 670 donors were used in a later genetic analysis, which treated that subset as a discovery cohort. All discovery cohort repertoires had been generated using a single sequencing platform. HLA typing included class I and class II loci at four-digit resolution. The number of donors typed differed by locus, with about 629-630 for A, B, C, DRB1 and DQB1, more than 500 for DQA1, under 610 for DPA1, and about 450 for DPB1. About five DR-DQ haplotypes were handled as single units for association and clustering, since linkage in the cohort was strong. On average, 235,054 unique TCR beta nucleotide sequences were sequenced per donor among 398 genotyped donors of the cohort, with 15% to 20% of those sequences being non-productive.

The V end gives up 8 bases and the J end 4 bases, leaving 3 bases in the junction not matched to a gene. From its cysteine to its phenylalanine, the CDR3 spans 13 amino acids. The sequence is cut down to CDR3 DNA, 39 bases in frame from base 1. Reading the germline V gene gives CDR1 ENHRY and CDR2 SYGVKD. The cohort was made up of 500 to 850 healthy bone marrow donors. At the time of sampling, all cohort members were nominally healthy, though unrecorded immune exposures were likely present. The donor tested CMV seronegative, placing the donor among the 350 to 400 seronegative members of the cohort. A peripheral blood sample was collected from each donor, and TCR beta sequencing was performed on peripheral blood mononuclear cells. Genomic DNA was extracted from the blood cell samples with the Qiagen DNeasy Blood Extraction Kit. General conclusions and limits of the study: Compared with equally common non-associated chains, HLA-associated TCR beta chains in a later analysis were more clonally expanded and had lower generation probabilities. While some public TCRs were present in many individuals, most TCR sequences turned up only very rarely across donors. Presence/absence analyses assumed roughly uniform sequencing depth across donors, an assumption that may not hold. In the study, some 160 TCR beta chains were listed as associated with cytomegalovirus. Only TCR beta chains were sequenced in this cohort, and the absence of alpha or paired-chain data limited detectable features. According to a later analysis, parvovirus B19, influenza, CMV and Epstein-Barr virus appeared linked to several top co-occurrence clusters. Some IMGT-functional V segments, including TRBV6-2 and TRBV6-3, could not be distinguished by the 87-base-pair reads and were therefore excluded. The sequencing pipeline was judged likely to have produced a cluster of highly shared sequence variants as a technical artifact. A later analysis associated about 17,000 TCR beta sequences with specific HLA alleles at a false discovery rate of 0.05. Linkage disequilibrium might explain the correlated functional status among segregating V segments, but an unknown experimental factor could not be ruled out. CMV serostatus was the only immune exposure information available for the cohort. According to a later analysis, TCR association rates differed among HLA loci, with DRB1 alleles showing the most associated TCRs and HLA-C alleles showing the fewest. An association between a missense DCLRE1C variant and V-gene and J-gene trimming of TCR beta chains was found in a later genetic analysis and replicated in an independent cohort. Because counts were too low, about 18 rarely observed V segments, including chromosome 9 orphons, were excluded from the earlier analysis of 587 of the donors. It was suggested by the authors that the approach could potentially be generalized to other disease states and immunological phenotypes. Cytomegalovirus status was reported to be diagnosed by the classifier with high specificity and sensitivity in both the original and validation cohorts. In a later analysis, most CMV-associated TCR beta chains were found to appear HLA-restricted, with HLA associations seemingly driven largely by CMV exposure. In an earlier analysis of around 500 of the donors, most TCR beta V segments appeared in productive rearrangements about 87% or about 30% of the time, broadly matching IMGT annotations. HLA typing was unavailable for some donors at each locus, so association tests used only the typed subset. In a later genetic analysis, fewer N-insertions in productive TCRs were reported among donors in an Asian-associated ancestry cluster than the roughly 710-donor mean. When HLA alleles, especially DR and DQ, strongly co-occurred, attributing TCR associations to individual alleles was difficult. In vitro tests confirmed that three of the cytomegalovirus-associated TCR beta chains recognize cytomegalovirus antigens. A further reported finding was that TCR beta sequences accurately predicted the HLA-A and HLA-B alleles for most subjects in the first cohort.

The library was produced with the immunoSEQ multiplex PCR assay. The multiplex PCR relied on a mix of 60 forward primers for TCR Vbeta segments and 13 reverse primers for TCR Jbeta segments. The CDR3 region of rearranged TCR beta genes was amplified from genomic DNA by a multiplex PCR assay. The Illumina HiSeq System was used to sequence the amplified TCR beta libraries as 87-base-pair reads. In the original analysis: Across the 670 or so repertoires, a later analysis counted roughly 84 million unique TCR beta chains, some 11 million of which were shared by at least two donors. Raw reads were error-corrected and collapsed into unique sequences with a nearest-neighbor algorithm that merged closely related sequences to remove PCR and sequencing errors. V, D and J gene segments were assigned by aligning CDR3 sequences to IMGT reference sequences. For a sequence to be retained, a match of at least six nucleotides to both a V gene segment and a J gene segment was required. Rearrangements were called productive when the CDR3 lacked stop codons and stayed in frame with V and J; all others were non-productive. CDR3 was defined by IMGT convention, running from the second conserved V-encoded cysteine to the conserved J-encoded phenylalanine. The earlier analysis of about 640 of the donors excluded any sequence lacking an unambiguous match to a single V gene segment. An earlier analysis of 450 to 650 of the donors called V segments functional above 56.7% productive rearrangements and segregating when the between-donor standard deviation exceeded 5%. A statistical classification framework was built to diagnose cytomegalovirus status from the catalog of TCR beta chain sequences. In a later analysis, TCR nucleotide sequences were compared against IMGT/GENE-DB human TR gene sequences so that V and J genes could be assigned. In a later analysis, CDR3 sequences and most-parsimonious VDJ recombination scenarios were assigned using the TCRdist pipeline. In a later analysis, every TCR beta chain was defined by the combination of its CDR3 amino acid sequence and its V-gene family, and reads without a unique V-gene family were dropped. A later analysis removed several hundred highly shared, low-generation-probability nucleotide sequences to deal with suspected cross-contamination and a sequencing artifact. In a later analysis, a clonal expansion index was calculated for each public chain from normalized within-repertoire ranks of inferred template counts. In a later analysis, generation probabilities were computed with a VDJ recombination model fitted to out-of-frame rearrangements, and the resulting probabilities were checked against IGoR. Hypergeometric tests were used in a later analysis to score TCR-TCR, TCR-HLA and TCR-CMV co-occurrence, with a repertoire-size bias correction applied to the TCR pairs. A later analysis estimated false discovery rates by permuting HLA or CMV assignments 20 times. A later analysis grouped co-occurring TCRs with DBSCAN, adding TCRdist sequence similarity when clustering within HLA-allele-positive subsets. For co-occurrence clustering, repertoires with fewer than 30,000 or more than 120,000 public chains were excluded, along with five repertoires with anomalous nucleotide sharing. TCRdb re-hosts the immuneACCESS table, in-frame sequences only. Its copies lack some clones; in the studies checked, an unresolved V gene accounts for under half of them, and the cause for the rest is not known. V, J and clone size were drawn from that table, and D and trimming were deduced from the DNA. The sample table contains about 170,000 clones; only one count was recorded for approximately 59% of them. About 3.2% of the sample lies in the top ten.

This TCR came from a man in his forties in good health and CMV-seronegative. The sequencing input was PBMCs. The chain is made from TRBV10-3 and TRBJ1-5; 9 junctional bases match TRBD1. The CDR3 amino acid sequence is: CAIRDRDNQPQHF. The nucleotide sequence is TGTGCCATCCGGGACAGGGATAATCAGCCCCAGCATTTT.